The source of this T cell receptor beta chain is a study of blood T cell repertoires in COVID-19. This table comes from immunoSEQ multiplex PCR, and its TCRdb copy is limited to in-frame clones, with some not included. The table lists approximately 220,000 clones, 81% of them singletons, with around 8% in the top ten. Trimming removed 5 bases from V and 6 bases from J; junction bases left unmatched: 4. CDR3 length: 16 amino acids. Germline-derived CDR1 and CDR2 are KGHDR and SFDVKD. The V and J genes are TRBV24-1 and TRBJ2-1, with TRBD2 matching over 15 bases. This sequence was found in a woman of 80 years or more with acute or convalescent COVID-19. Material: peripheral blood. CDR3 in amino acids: CATSAWTSGRANEQFF. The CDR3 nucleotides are TGTGCCACCAGTGCCTGGACTAGCGGGAGGGCCAATGAGCAGTTCTTC.